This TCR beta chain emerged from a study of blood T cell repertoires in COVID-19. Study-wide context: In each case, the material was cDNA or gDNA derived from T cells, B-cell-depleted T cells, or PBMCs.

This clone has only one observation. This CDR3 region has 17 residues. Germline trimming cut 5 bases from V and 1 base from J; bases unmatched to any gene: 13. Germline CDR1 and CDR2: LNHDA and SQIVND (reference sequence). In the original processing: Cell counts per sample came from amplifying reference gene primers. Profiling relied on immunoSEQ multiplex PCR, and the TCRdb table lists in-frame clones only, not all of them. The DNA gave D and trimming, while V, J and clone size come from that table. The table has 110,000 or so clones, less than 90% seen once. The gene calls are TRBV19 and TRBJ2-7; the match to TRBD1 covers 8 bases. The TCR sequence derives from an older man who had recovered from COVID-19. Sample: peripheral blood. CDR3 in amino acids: CASSPKITGGPSYEQYF. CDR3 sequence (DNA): TGTGCCAGTAGTCCTAAGATCACAGGGGGGCCATCCTACGAGCAGTACTTC.